The entry below gives a single TCR beta chain sequence along with its context. This record comes from a study of blood T cells in healthy people across ages. CDR1 and CDR2 from the germline V gene are MNHEY and SVGEGT. The CDR3 is made up of 14 amino acids. Trimming removed 6 bases at V and 1 base at J, with 12 bases between. With a J-beta primer mix and a sample-barcoded 5' primer, a second PCR ran 7 to 11 cycles. TCRdb processed the 5' RACE reads anew with MiXCR; each CDR3 protein has one entry. This table has about 2 million distinct CDR3 sequences, approximately 50% appearing once. The source material was blood. The receptor was derived from a woman in her thirties or forties in good health. This chain joins TRBV6-2 or TRBV6-3 and TRBJ2-5; D remains ambiguous. The CDR3, as DNA: TGTGCCAGCAGGAGTAATTGGTCCCAAGAGACCCAGTACTTC. Translation: CASRSNWSQETQYF.